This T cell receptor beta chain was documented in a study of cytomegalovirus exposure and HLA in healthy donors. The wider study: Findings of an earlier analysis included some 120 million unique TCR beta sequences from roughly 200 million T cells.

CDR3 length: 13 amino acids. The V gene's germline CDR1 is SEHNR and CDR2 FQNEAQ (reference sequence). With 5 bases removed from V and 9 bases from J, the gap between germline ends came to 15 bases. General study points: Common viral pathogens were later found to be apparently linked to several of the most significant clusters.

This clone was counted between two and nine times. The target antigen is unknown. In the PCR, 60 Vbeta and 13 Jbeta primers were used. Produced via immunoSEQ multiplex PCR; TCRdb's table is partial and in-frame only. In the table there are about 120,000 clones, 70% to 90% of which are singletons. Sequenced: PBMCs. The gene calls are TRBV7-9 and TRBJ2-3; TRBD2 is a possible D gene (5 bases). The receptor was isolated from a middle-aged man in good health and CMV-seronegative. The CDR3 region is CASSPRGPETQYF. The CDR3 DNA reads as TGTGCCAGCAGCCCGCGAGGGCCCGAAACGCAGTATTTT.